Listed below are T cell receptor beta chains from one sample, sequenced in a study of neoadjuvant nivolumab and ipilimumab in lung cancer. Produced via immunoSEQ multiplex PCR; TCRdb's table is partial and in-frame only. The repertoire holds some 6,900 clones, with approximately 91% as singletons. The starting material was tumor tissue, obtained after neoadjuvant nivolumab, alone or with ipilimumab, at or shortly before surgery. These receptors came from an adult with non-small cell lung cancer. Some clones in this sample may be carry-over from other donors' samples. Each CDR3 is given with its conserved first and last residue. The order of the fields is J gene, D gene, clone size, V gene, CDR3 DNA, CDR3 protein. A D gene is named only where the DNA matches it firmly. The size field is filled for only some rows; it gives once, few, many or a size class.

>TRBJ1-5|NA|NA|TRBV6-6
TGTGCCAGCAGTTACTCGGGGGGGAATCAGCCCCAGCATTTT
CASSYSGGNQPQHF
>TRBJ1-4|TRBD1|NA|TRBV4-3
TGCGCCAGCAGCCTGGCGGCCAGGGGGATTGAAAAACTGTTTTTT
CASSLAARGIEKLFF
>TRBJ1-1|TRBD1|NA|TRBV27
TGTGCCAGCAGTAGACAGGGGGCGGATGGTGAAGCTTTCTTT
CASSRQGADGEAFF
>TRBJ2-7|NA|NA|TRBV10-2
TGCGCCAGCAGTGGGGCCGAGGCTAGTTGGCTCGAGCAGTACTTC
CASSGAEASWLEQYF
>TRBJ2-5|NA|NA|TRBV6-5
TGTGCCAGCAGTTACTCGTCCAACCAAGAGACCCAGTACTTC
CASSYSSNQETQYF
>TRBJ2-3|NA|NA|TRBV6-6
TGTGCCAGCAGTTACCAGCGAGATACGCAGTATTTT
CASSYQRDTQYF
>TRBJ2-1|NA|NA|TRBV5-3
TGTGCCAGAAGCCGATTAAGGATACAGTTCTTC
CARSRLRIQFF
>TRBJ1-1|TRBD1|NA|TRBV7-9
TGTGCCAGCAGCCACCAGGGGGGGTTGAATGAAGCTTTCTTT
CASSHQGGLNEAFF
>TRBJ1-1|TRBD1|NA|TRBV7-6
TGTGCCAGCAGCTTAGAAGGGACAGGGAATGTGAGGGCTTTCTTT
CASSLEGTGNVRAFF
>TRBJ2-1|TRBD2|NA|TRBV19
TGTGCCAGCCTTGGGCTAGCGGGAATCCGGAATGAGCAGTTCTTC
CASLGLAGIRNEQFF
>TRBJ2-1|NA|once|TRBV19
TGTGCCAGTAGTATGGGGTCGGGAGATCTCTACAATGAGCAGTTCTTC
CASSMGSGDLYNEQFF
>TRBJ2-7|TRBD2|NA|TRBV6-6
TGTGCCAGCAGTCTACTAGCGGGAGGGCTCGGCGAGCAGTACTTC
CASSLLAGGLGEQYF
>TRBJ2-1|TRBD1|NA|TRBV18
TGTGCCAGCTCACCCGGGACAGGGGGTATAAATGAGCAGTTCTTC
CASSPGTGGINEQFF
>TRBJ2-3|NA|NA|TRBV7-6
TGTGCCAGCAGTCCCCAGGTCTTGGACGGGGATACGCAGTATTTT
CASSPQVLDGDTQYF
>TRBJ2-2|TRBD2|NA|TRBV30
TGTGCCTGGAGCCCGGGGGGTTGGAACACCGGGGAGCTGTTTTTT
CAWSPGGWNTGELFF
>TRBJ1-2|TRBD1|NA|TRBV19
TGTGCCAGTAGACGAGCAGGGGGCGGGAACTATGGCTACACCTTC
CASRRAGGGNYGYTF
>TRBJ2-2|NA|NA|TRBV7-8
TGTGCCAGCAGCTTAGAGATCGGGGAGCTGTTTTTT
CASSLEIGELFF
>TRBJ1-5|TRBD1|NA|TRBV6-6
TGTGCCAGCAGTACGACAGGGGGCGATCAGCCCCAGCATTTT
CASSTTGGDQPQHF
>TRBJ2-7|TRBD1|NA|TRBV29-1
TGCAGCGTTGAAGGTCCAGGGACAGGGCTGTACGAGCAGTACTTC
CSVEGPGTGLYEQYF